This is a list of T cell receptor beta chains from one sample in a study of CD8 T cells in Susac syndrome. Each CDR3 protein is one row after TCRdb ran MiXCR on the immunoSEQ multiplex PCR reads. The data hold some 99,000 distinct CDR3 sequences, with 96% observed a single time. The source material was CD4+ T cells from PBMCs. Receptor source: a human donor in good health. The CDR3 runs from the conserved cysteine through the conserved F or W. The order of the fields is clone size, D gene, J gene, V gene, CDR3 length, CDR3 protein. The D gene is left open where the match is weak. A row's size may be missing; if present it is once, few, many or a size class.

>NA|TRBD1|TRBJ2-3|TRBV9|14
CASSVEGARDTQYF
>NA|TRBD1|TRBJ1-2|TRBV29-1|12
CSAGGGANGYTF
>NA|NA|TRBJ2-1|TRBV20-1|18
CSARDPGRAPSSYNEQFF
>NA|NA|TRBJ2-7|TRBV27|16
CASTYKGSTPSDEQYF
>NA|NA|TRBJ2-1|TRBV12-3/TRBV12-4|13
CASRPRALNEQFF
>NA|NA|TRBJ2-7|TRBV5-1|13
CASSRGLQYEQYF
>NA|NA|TRBJ2-5|TRBV7-3|13
CASSLEVQEAQYF
>NA|TRBD2|TRBJ2-7|TRBV28|15
CASSPGGAEFYEQYF
>NA|NA|TRBJ1-5|TRBV20-1|15
CSARVRGAGNQPQHF
>NA|NA|TRBJ2-2|TRBV7-2|15
CASSLVSGNTGELFF
>NA|TRBD1|TRBJ1-4|TRBV30|15
CAWSIRQGFGEKLFF
>NA|NA|TRBJ1-2|TRBV7-9|13
CASSGTGHYGYTF
>NA|TRBD2|TRBJ2-5|TRBV5-1|17
CASSSKSRAGGLETQYF
>NA|TRBD1|TRBJ2-5|TRBV30|17
CAWSRGQGGVGQETQYF
>NA|NA|TRBJ2-7|TRBV24-1|17
CATSDSFRYPCLYEQYF
>NA|NA|TRBJ2-7|TRBV3-1|12
CASSQTEGEQYF
>once|TRBD1|TRBJ2-6|TRBV3-1|20
CASSQLGGTGISAGANVLTF